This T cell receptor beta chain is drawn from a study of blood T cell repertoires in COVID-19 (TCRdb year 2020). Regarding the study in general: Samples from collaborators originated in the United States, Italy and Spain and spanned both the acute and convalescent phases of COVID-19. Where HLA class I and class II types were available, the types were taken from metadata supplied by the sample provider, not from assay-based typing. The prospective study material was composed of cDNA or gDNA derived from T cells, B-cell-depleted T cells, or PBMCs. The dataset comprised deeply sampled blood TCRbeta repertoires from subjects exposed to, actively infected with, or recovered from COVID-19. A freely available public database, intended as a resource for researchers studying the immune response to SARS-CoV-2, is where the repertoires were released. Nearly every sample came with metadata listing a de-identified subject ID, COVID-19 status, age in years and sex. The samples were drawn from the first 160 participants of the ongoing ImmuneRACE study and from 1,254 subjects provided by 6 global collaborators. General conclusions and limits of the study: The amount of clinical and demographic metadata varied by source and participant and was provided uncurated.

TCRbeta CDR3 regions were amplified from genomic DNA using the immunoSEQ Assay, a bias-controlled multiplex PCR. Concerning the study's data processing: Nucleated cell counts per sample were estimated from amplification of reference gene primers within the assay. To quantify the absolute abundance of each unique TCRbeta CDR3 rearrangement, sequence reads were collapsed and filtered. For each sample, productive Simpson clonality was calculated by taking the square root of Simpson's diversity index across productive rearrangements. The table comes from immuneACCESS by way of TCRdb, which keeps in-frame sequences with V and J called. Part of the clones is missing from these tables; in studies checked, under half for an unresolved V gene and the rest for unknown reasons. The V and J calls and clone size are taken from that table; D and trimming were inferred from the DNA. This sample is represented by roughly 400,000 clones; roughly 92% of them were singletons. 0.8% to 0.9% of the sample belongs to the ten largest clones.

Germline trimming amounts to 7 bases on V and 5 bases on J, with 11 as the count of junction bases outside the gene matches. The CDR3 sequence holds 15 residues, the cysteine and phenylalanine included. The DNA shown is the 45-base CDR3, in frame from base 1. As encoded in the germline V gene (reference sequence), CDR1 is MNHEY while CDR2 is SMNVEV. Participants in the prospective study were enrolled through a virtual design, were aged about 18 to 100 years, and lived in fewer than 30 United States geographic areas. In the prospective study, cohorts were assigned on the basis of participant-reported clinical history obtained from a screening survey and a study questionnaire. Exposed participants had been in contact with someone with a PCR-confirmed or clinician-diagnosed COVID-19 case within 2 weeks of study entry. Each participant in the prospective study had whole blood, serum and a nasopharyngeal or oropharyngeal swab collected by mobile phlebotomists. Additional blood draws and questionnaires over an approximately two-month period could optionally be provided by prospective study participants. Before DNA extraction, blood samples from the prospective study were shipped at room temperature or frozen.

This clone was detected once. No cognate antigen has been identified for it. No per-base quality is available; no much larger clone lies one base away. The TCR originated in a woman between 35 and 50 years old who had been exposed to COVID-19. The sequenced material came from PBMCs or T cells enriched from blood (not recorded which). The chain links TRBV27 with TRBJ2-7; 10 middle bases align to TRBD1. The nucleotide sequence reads TGTGCCAGCAAAACTACCGGGACAGGGGCGCACGAGCAGTACTTC. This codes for CASKTTGTGAHEQYF.